This passage covers 30 T cell receptor beta chains from one sample sequenced in a study of blood T cells in healthy people across ages. Primed by a sample-barcoded 5' primer and a J-beta primer mix, a second PCR proceeded for about 6 to 12 cycles. From the 5' RACE reads, TCRdb called clonotypes with MiXCR, one entry per CDR3 protein. The sample comprises some 760,000 distinct CDR3 sequences, 25% of which are singletons, and more than 8% rests with the top ten. The data were also submitted as part of a second study, on T cells of mothers and their children.

The sample taken for sequencing was blood. These receptors originate from a boy aged 5-17 years in good health.

The chain couples TRBV5-1 to TRBJ2-7, with 8 bases lining up with TRBD1. Per the germline V gene, CDR1 is SGHRS and CDR2 is YFSETQ. The CDR3 is 15 residues long. Losses at the gene ends were 0 bases for V and 1 base for J; bases not matched to a gene: 3. Written as DNA, the CDR3 is TGCGCCAGCAGCTTGGAGGGACAGGAGTCCTACGAGCAGTACTTC. It translates to CASSLEGQESYEQYF.

This clonotype turned up a few times. The J gene is TRBJ2-5, the V gene TRBV20-1; possible D gene TRBD2, 7 bases. Trimming stripped 2 bases from V and 5 bases from J, with 15 bases between. Germline assignment: CDR1 DFQATT and CDR2 SNEGSKA (reference sequence). CDR3 size: 14 residues. CDR3 sequence: CSARRGASWETQYF. DNA of the CDR3: TGCAGTGCTAGACGGGGGGCCAGCTGGGAGACCCAGTACTTC.

This clonotype was seen more than once but under ten times. V gene TRBV6-2 or TRBV6-3 combines with J gene TRBJ2-1; D not certain. Trimming shortened V by 2 bases and J by 2 bases, and 7 bases separated the two germline ends. The CDR3 spans 14 residues. Germline V gives CDR1 MNHEY, CDR2 SVGEGT. The CDR3: CASSYVGTYNEQFF. DNA for the CDR3: TGTGCCAGCAGTTACGTAGGGACCTACAATGAGCAGTTCTTC.

The chain has TRBV28 and TRBJ2-1, with D perhaps TRBD2 (6 bases). Judging by the DNA end, TRBJ2-5 fits better; the J call may be wrong. Germline lookup yields CDR1 MDHEN and CDR2 SYDVKM. CDR3 length: 17 amino acids. In DNA form, the CDR3 reads TGTGCCAGCAGCCATAGAACGGGGATGGGGAGGCAAGAGACCCAGTACTTC. This gives the protein CASSHRTGMGRQETQYF.

This rearrangement joins TRBV9 to TRBJ2-3, with a tentative D call TRBD2 (7 bases). The CDR3 sequence is 17 residues long. CDR1 and CDR2 (germline): SGDLS, YYNGEE. Trimming took 0 bases from V and 2 from J, leaving 16 bases between them. The CDR3 region has the DNA TGTGCCAGCAGCGTAGGATACGGGGGGCTTAACACAGATACGCAGTATTTT. It translates to CASSVGYGGLNTDTQYF.

This chain's CDR3 is CASILWTSGIETQYF. The CDR3 region has the DNA TGTGCCAGCATTTTATGGACTAGCGGGATTGAGACCCAGTACTTC. This chain joins TRBV6-9 and TRBJ2-5, with 12 nucleotides matching TRBD2. Germline-derived CDR1 and CDR2 are MNHGY and SVAAGI. The CDR3 totals 15 residues. V shed 7 bases and J 5 bases; nucleotides not matched to a gene: 8.

This sequence joins TRBV20-1 and TRBJ2-7; 7 positions agree with TRBD2. The CDR3 runs 15 residues. CDR1 DFQATT and CDR2 SNEGSKA come from the germline V gene (reference sequence). Losses at the gene ends were 1 base for V and 0 bases for J; bases not matched to a gene: 6. CDR3 DNA sequence: TGCAGTGCTAGAGGTGGGAGCGGGGACTCCTACGAGCAGTACTTC. It translates to CSARGGSGDSYEQYF.

The chain links TRBV6-1 to TRBJ2-7, with 10 bases lining up with TRBD2. CDR1 is MNHNS and CDR2 is SASEGT in the germline V gene. This CDR3 region has 18 residues. V gave up 8 bases and J gave up 5 bases; unmatched junction bases: 21. The CDR3 nucleotides read TGTGCCAGCGGACTGTTCCCGGGGCTAGCGGGAGTACCCGACGAGCAGTACTTC. It translates to CASGLFPGLAGVPDEQYF.

V is TRBV29-1 and J is TRBJ2-1, with TRBD1 as a possible D gene (5 bases). Germline V gene data show CDR1 as SQVTM and CDR2 as ANQGSEA. The CDR3 loop spans 14 amino acids. The V end lost 6 bases, the J end lost 6 bases, and 18 bases lay between the germline ends. CDR3 DNA: TGCAGCGTCCCGCGACGACAGCTAACCAATGAGCAGTTCTTC. This sequence encodes CSVPRRQLTNEQFF.

This clonotype was observed a few times. The chain combines TRBV9 with TRBJ2-1; D possibly corresponds to TRBD2 (5 bases). The CDR3 extends over 15 amino acids. Per germline, CDR1 SGDLS and CDR2 YYNGEE. Trimming pared 3 bases from V and 2 bases from J, leaving 12 bases between. The CDR3 protein is CASSAGGPTYNEQFF. CDR3 bases: TGTGCCAGCAGCGCAGGAGGACCTACCTACAATGAGCAGTTCTTC.

Only a few counts were recorded for this clonotype. The chain carries TRBV3-1 and TRBJ2-2; possibly TRBD2 for D (5 bases). CDR3 length equals 15 residues. V lost 4 bases to trimming and J lost 4 bases, with 13 bases between them. Looked up from germline, CDR1 is LGHDT and CDR2 is YNNKEL (reference sequence). Here the CDR3 DNA reads TGTGCCAGCAGCCCCCGCTTGGCGGGCACCGGGGAGCTGTTTTTT. Its translation: CASSPRLAGTGELFF.

For the CDR3, the DNA is TGCAGTCTGGGGGGGGGTCCGAACACCGGGGAGCTGTTTTTT. It specifies CSLGGGPNTGELFF. V gene TRBV29-1 combines with J gene TRBJ2-2; 7 nucleotides match TRBD2. Germline CDR1 SQVTM, CDR2 ANQGSEA. The CDR3 runs 14 residues.

This clonotype occurred a few times. The rearrangement links TRBV15 to TRBJ2-5; 7 nucleotides match TRBD2. CDR1 LNHNV and CDR2 YYDKDF come from the germline V gene (reference sequence). J lost 4 bases, V lost 7 bases, and 3 bases had no gene match. The CDR3 extends over 12 amino acids. The CDR3 loop is CATTGGLETQYF. The CDR3 bases are TGTGCCACCACCGGGGGGTTAGAGACCCAGTACTTC.

The chain recombines TRBV7-2 with TRBJ2-4; TRBD1 aligns across 10 bases. Germline V gene sequence: CDR1 SGHTA, CDR2 FQGNSA. This CDR3 has 16 amino acids. With 3 bases clipped from V and 5 bases from J, the junction kept 7 bases outside the gene matches. As DNA, the CDR3 is TGTGCCAGCAGCTTTCGGACAGGGGGAGAGGAAAACATTCAGTACTTC. Its translation: CASSFRTGGEENIQYF.

The chain combines TRBV6-5 with TRBJ1-5; no definite D call. CDR1 and CDR2 from the germline V gene are MNHEY and SVGAGI. The CDR3 consists of 15 residues. Deletions cut 6 bases from V and 0 bases from J, with 12 bases between. CDR3 residues: CASRRGGYSNQPQHF. DNA of the CDR3: TGTGCCAGCAGGAGAGGAGGATATAGCAATCAGCCCCAGCATTTT.

This clonotype was seen a single time. The J gene is TRBJ1-2, the V gene TRBV12-3 or TRBV12-4, with a possible D match to TRBD1 (6 bases). The CDR3 has 14 residues. V dropped 7 bases and J dropped 2 bases, with 14 bases sitting between them. The CDR3 is CASTRDTLNYGYTF. CDR3 coding DNA: TGTGCCAGCACCCGGGACACACTGAACTATGGCTACACCTTC.

This clonotype was found a few times. The rearrangement links TRBV4-2 to TRBJ2-1; 7 nucleotides line up with TRBD2. After removal of 0 bases from V and 5 bases from J, the junction contained 16 bases not matched to a gene. The germline CDR1 and CDR2 sequences are LGHNA and YNFKEQ. This CDR3 contains 19 residues. In nucleotides, the CDR3 is TGTGCCAGCAGCCAAGAAGACGGATTTTCGGGGGGATATGACAATGAGCAGTTCTTC. Translating gives CASSQEDGFSGGYDNEQFF.

This clonotype was recorded a few times. Sequence at one end of the junction differs from germline and may be a read error. The chain couples TRBV29-1 to TRBJ2-5, with TRBD1 matching over 10 bases. Germline CDR1 reads SQVTM; CDR2 reads ANQGSEA. The CDR3 extends over 13 amino acids. This CDR3 is CSVRDRGEITEFF. DNA of the CDR3: TGCAGCGTCCGGGACAGGGGTGAGATAACAGAGTTCTTC.

The chain has TRBV5-1 and TRBJ2-7; tentative D call: TRBD1 (6 bases). Germline loops: CDR1 SGHRS, CDR2 YFSETQ. This CDR3 comprises 15 residues. Trimming shortened V by 0 bases and J by 4 bases, and 14 bases separated the two germline ends. CDR3 residues: CASSLGTDFTYEQYF. The CDR3 nucleotides read TGCGCCAGCAGCTTGGGGACAGATTTTACTTACGAGCAGTACTTC.

This sequence joins TRBV12-3 or TRBV12-4 and TRBJ1-4, with TRBD1 matching 8 bases. The CDR3 length is 16 residues. V dropped 5 bases and J dropped 0; count of bases not matched to a gene: 5. Here the CDR3 DNA reads TGTGCCAGCAGTCCCGGGACAGGCGCAACTAATGAAAAACTGTTTTTT. Its translation is CASSPGTGATNEKLFF.

This clonotype was seen a few times. The chain uses TRBV7-8 and TRBJ2-3, with 9 nucleotides matching TRBD2. J was trimmed by 5 bases and V by 3 bases; bases with no gene match: 6. CDR1 is SGHVS and CDR2 is FQNEAQ in the germline V gene. This CDR3 spans 15 amino acids. The CDR3 nucleotides read TGTGCCAGCAGCTTCCCTAGCGGGAAGGTAGATACGCAGTATTTT. The encoded protein is CASSFPSGKVDTQYF.

The V call is TRBV20-1, the J call TRBJ2-7; 13 nucleotides align to TRBD2. J was trimmed by 5 bases and V by 2 bases; bases with no gene match: 6. CDR1 is DFQATT, CDR2 SNEGSKA, per germline (reference sequence). The CDR3 has 15 residues. This CDR3 reads CSARRTSGRSHEQYF. The CDR3 DNA reads as TGCAGTGCTAGACGGACTAGCGGGAGATCCCACGAGCAGTACTTC.

This clonotype appeared many times. The gene calls are TRBV4-1 and TRBJ2-7; D not certain. Germline V gene lookup returns CDR1 MGHRA and CDR2 YSYEKL. CDR3 length equals 13 residues. V shed 0 bases and J shed 2 bases, with 5 bases lying between them. Here the CDR3 reads CASSQDPTYEQYF. The CDR3 DNA reads as TGCGCCAGCAGCCAAGATCCAACCTACGAGCAGTACTTC.

Concerning this clonotype itself: At one of its ends the junction is not consistent with the germline gene, which may arise from a read error. The chain recombines TRBV25-1 with TRBJ2-1; D perhaps matches TRBD1 (5 bases). The end of the DNA aligns better with TRBJ2-7, so the J call may be wrong. Per the germline V gene, CDR1 is MGHDK and CDR2 is SYGVNS. This CDR3 has 15 residues. CDR3 DNA: TGTGTCAGCAGTGCCGCTTGGGCAGGGAACTACGAGCAGTACTTC. Translation gives CVSSAAWAGNYEQYF.

Comments on this clonotype: This may be a read error, as it is one base from a much larger clone. In nucleotides, the CDR3 is TGTGCCAGCTCCACCACCTTGTTTTTCCGCCAGCGGGAGACCCCAGATACGCAGTATTTT. Translated, it gives CASSTTLFFRQRETPDTQYF. The chain recombines TRBV18 with TRBJ2-3, with 8 bases lining up with TRBD2. From germline, CDR1 is KGHSH and CDR2 LQKENI. The ends lost 6 bases at V and 4 bases at J; junction bases unmatched: 24. The CDR3 is 20 amino acids.

This clonotype was counted a few times. The junction differs from germline at one of its ends, possibly a read error. The rearrangement links TRBV4-3 to TRBJ2-7; TRBD1 aligns across 7 bases. The germline gives CDR1 LGHNA, CDR2 YSLEER. CDR3 length: 15 residues. CDR3 sequence (DNA): TGCGCCAGCAGCCAAGATCGAGGGGGCTCCTTCGAGCAGTACTTC. This codes for CASSQDRGGSFEQYF.

The J gene is TRBJ1-2, the V gene TRBV6-5; D is uncertain. V was cut by 2 bases and J by 6 bases, with 13 bases left in between. The CDR3 loop spans 14 amino acids. Germline CDR1 and CDR2: MNHEY and SVGAGI. CDR3 DNA: TGTGCCAGCAGTTACGCCCCGGCCGGGGATGGCTACACCTTC. It codes for CASSYAPAGDGYTF.

The chain has TRBV7-8 and TRBJ2-5; TRBD2 matches at 10 bases. The J call is doubtful: the DNA matches TRBJ2-7 better. Germline V gene data show CDR1 as SGHVS and CDR2 as FQNEAQ. This CDR3 is built from 15 residues. CDR3 nucleotides: TGTGCCACCCTCGAGCGGGAGGGATTGTCCTACGAGCAGTACTTC. Translation: CATLEREGLSYEQYF.

The V call is TRBV28, the J call TRBJ2-3; tentatively, D is TRBD2 (6 bases). This CDR3 is built from 15 residues. Germline V CDR1 and CDR2: MDHEN, SYDVKM. V lost 6 bases to trimming and J lost 2 bases, with 15 bases between them. The CDR3: CASSAAGPNTDTQYF. The CDR3 DNA is TGTGCCAGCAGCGCAGCGGGCCCGAACACAGATACGCAGTATTTT.

The chain joins TRBV7-9 to TRBJ1-5; D perhaps matches TRBD1 (5 bases). This CDR3 spans 16 amino acids. Germline-derived CDR1 and CDR2 are SEHNR and FQNEAQ (reference sequence). V lost 4 bases to trimming and J lost 0 bases, with 13 bases between them. The CDR3 here is CASSSGGDYSNQPQHF. The CDR3 DNA sequence: TGTGCCAGCAGCTCTGGGGGAGATTATAGCAATCAGCCCCAGCATTTT.